This TCR beta chain was observed in a study of T-cell reconstitution after alpha-beta-depleted transplantation in children. Germline V gives CDR1 MNHEY, CDR2 SMNVEV (reference sequence). There are 13 residues in the CDR3. The TCRbeta library incorporated unique molecular identifiers. TCRdb independently ran MiXCR on the PCR reads; one entry per CDR3 protein. The sample consists of 200,000 to 250,000 distinct CDR3 sequences, about 12% of them appearing once. On this clonotype: This may be a read error, as it is one base from a much larger clone.

The chain uses TRBV27 and TRBJ1-2; tentatively, D is TRBD1 (6 bases). The source of this sequence is a human donor who donated a stem cell graft to a child with acute lymphoblastic leukemia. Sequenced material: PBMCs from the stem cell graft donor, taken from the stem cell graft. The CDR3, as DNA: TGTGCCAGCAGCCGTAACAGGGCGGATGGCTACCCCTTC. Translating it yields CASSRNRADGYPF.